The clone carrying this T cell receptor beta chain has a count of ten or more. The CDR3 totals 14 residues. The V gene end was trimmed by 5 bases and the J gene end by 4 bases; junction bases not matched to a gene: 10. Germline lookup yields CDR1 GTSNPN and CDR2 SVGIG (reference sequence). One entry per CDR3 protein, called by TCRdb with MiXCR from the 5' RACE reads. Altogether about 48,000 distinct CDR3 sequences are present, around 7.7% being singletons, with the ten largest covering 5.8%. This entry comes from a study of early T cells in non-severe SARS-CoV-2 infection. The sequence was obtained from an adult who was a healthcare worker with PCR-confirmed SARS-CoV-2 infection or an uninfected control (not recorded which). Sequencing used whole blood. The V and J genes are TRBV30 and TRBJ1-1, with 7 bases fitting TRBD1. CDR3 in amino acids: CAWGRGEVSTEAFF. CDR3 nucleotides: TGTGCCTGGGGCAGGGGGGAAGTTAGCACTGAAGCTTTCTTT.